The 19 T cell receptor beta chains below come from one sample, sequenced in a study of regulatory T cells in long-lasting Graves disease. Arm-PCR of CDR3 regions and iRepertoire HTBI primers were the basis on which TCR beta libraries were built. TCRdb re-analysed the multiplex PCR reads in MiXCR, keeping a single row per CDR3 protein. Here the sample spans fewer than 650,000 distinct CDR3 sequences, 16% being singletons. Time point given: newly diagnosed GD, antithyroid drugs for less than 3 months. Preparation of the TCR library used RNA extracted from PBMCs. The data also belong to a second study, concerning T cells in Graves' hyperthyroidism and ophthalmopathy.

This specimen consisted of peripheral blood mononuclear cells (PBMCs), obtained at new diagnosis, from a patient treated with antithyroid drugs. These receptors were taken from a man aged 18 to 35 with Graves disease.

As to this clonotype: It may be a read error: a sequence one base away is much more abundant. V usage is TRBV7-2 and J usage is TRBJ2-3, with 7 bases matching TRBD2. Germline CDR1 reads SGHTA; CDR2 reads FQGNSA. V shed 6 bases, J shed 1 base, and the junction held 7 bases outside the gene matches. The CDR3 extends over 15 amino acids. Here the CDR3 reads CASRPSGNRTDTQYF. The CDR3 bases are TGTGCCAGCAGGCCGAGCGGGAATCGCACAGATACGCAGTATTTT.

For this clonotype: The conserved closing phenylalanine or tryptophan is absent in this CDR3, likely reflecting a read error. V and J are TRBV7-2 and TRBJ2-4; perhaps TRBD2 as D (6 bases). Germline V CDR1 and CDR2: SGHTA, FQGNSA. The CDR3 is 16 residues long. Trimming removed 8 bases at V and 1 base at J, with 18 bases between. The CDR3: CASGGDPSSAKNIQYC. The CDR3 DNA reads as TGTGCCAGCGGCGGGGACCCTAGTTCCGCCAAAAACATTCAGTACTGC.

As for this clonotype: A junction boundary mismatches the germline segment, possibly from a read error. This chain joins TRBV4-1 and TRBJ2-7; no clear D. Germline loops: CDR1 MGHRA, CDR2 YSYEKL. CDR3 length: 15 amino acids. CDR3 residues: CANSHAYKGGGEQYF. CDR3 nucleotide sequence: TGCGCCAACAGCCATGCTTACAAGGGTGGCGGCGAGCAGTACTTC.

This clonotype was observed a single time. The chain links TRBV18 to TRBJ2-3, with TRBD2 matching over 7 bases. Germline CDR1 and CDR2: KGHSH and LQKENI. V shed 4 bases and J 0 bases; nucleotides not matched to a gene: 13. The CDR3 has 18 residues. The CDR3 sequence is CASSQSQRGRSSTDTQYF. CDR3 in DNA: TGTGCCAGCTCACAGTCACAGCGGGGTAGGAGCAGCACAGATACGCAGTATTTT.

Note on this clonotype: A read error is the likely source, as a far larger clone sits one nucleotide away. The CDR3 end shows no conserved phenylalanine or tryptophan, and so a read error is likely. The chain is built from TRBV5-1 and TRBJ2-7; D remains ambiguous. CDR1 and CDR2 from the germline V gene are SGHRS and YFSETQ. The CDR3 runs to 13 residues. The CDR3 reads CASSQGPNYEQYL. Here the CDR3 DNA reads TGTGCCAGCAGCCAAGGACCCAACTACGAGCAGTACCTC.

This clonotype was detected only a few times. V usage is TRBV10-1 and J usage is TRBJ1-6; tentatively, D is TRBD1 (5 bases). Trimming removed 5 bases at V and 5 bases at J, with 10 bases between. The CDR3 is 14 amino acids. From germline, CDR1 is WNHNN and CDR2 SYGVQD (reference sequence). CDR3 nucleotides: TGCGCCAGCAGTCCGGGACTGAATAATTCACCCCTCCACTTT. This translates into CASSPGLNNSPLHF.

The chain carries TRBV5-1 and TRBJ2-3; D is possibly TRBD2 (6 bases). CDR1 and CDR2 from the germline V gene are SGHRS and YFSETQ. There are 14 residues in the CDR3. Deletions cut 2 bases from V and 6 bases from J, with 13 bases between. CDR3 amino acids: CASSFSGEADTQYF. CDR3 DNA: TGCGCCAGCAGCTTCTCGGGAGAGGCGGATACGCAGTATTTT.

This clonotype came up once. The junction departs from germline at one end; a sequencing error may be responsible. The V and J genes are TRBV20-1 and TRBJ2-1, with 12 bases that match TRBD2. Germline CDR1 DFQATT, CDR2 SNEGSKA (reference sequence). The CDR3 sequence is 17 residues long. The CDR3 region is CSAARTSGISSYYEQFF. As DNA, the CDR3 is TGCAGTGCTGCCCGGACTAGCGGGATTAGCTCCTACTATGAGCAGTTCTTC.

This clonotype was counted a few times. The CDR3 region has the DNA TGTGCCAGCAGCTTAGTCCCGAAAACGACAGGTCTAAGCGCTGGAAACACCATATATTTT. Translated, it gives CASSLVPKTTGLSAGNTIYF. The V gene is TRBV7-6, the J gene TRBJ1-3; tentatively, D is TRBD1 (6 bases). The CDR3 is made up of 20 amino acids. V gave up 1 base and J gave up 2 bases, with 24 bases separating them. Germline V gives CDR1 SGHVS, CDR2 FNYEAQ.

Worth noting for this clonotype: A far larger clone is a single base away, which makes a read error likely. The rearrangement links TRBV11-3 to TRBJ2-1; 9 bases agree with TRBD2. The trim removed 4 bases at V and 1 base at J, leaving 14 bases unmatched. Germline-derived CDR1 and CDR2 are SGHNT and YENEEA. The CDR3 has 19 amino acids. This chain's CDR3 is CASSSLGTGGRGSYNEQFF. CDR3 sequence (DNA): TGTGCCAGCAGCTCCCTAGGGACTGGCGGGAGGGGATCCTACAATGAGCAGTTCTTC.

The chain links TRBV2 to TRBJ1-5, with 7 bases identical to TRBD1. The CDR3 sequence is 15 residues long. Germline V CDR1 and CDR2: SNHLY, FYNNEI. The J segment lost 5 bases and the V segment lost 6 bases, leaving 10 bases of the junction unmatched. The CDR3 here is CASSSQGEVYQPQHF. As DNA, the CDR3 is TGTGCCAGCAGCTCCCAGGGGGAGGTATATCAGCCCCAGCATTTT.

This clonotype appeared a few times. The chain is built from TRBV6-9 and TRBJ2-3; TRBD1 aligns across 8 bases. The J segment lost 4 bases and the V segment lost 3 bases, leaving 3 bases of the junction unmatched. The CDR3 has 14 amino acids. The germline V gene encodes CDR1 MNHGY and CDR2 SVAAGI. The CDR3 DNA reads as TGTGCCAGCAGTTACGAGGACAGGGCAGATACGCAGTATTTT. It codes for CASSYEDRADTQYF.

This clonotype was seen a handful of times. The rearrangement links TRBV20-1 to TRBJ2-4; 10 nucleotides agree with TRBD2. The CDR3 consists of 14 residues. V shed 1 base, J shed 5 bases, and the junction held 2 bases outside the gene matches. Germline V CDR1 and CDR2: DFQATT, SNEGSKA (reference sequence). CDR3 coding DNA: TGCAGTGCTAGAGCTGGACTAGCGGAAAACATTCAGTACTTC. Translation: CSARAGLAENIQYF.

This clonotype occurred many times. The rearrangement links TRBV28 to TRBJ2-5; the match to TRBD2 covers 7 bases. This CDR3 has 15 residues. Germline loops: CDR1 MDHEN, CDR2 SYDVKM. V lost 3 bases to trimming and J lost 1 base; unmatched junction nucleotides: 5. CDR3 sequence (DNA): TGTGCCAGCAGTTTGCCCCGGACTAGCCAAGAGACCCAGTACTTC. It translates to CASSLPRTSQETQYF. Looking up the rest from reference TRBV28 and TRBJ2-5 gives the full variable domain: DVKVTQSSRYLVKRTGEKVFLECVQDMDHENMFWYRQDPGLGLRLIYFSYDVKMKEKGDIPEGYSVSREKKERFSLILESASTNQTSMYLCASSLPRTSQETQYFGPGTRLLVL.

This clonotype was counted many times. The chain couples TRBV12-3 or TRBV12-4 to TRBJ1-1; D unclear. With 6 bases removed from V and 1 base from J, the gap between germline ends came to 9 bases. The CDR3 has 13 amino acids. The CDR3 reads CASSFVGNTEAFF. DNA of the CDR3: TGTGCCAGCAGCTTCGTAGGGAACACTGAAGCTTTCTTT.

The chain is built from TRBV19 and TRBJ2-5, with TRBD1 matching over 7 bases. CDR1 is LNHDA, CDR2 SQIVND, per germline (reference sequence). Unmatched junction bases numbered 6, after V lost 6 bases and J lost 2 bases. This CDR3 has 14 amino acids. This CDR3 reads CASSTPGQQETQYF. In nucleotides, the CDR3 is TGTGCCAGTAGCACACCGGGACAGCAAGAGACCCAGTACTTC.

Here the CDR3 DNA reads TGTGCCAGCAGCTTAGGTCCGACAGGGGCTGGCTACACCTTC. It is translated as CASSLGPTGAGYTF. The chain links TRBV7-8 to TRBJ1-2; TRBD1 agrees at 8 bases. Trimming took 1 base from V and 7 from J; bases not matched to a gene: 5. CDR1 and CDR2 (germline): SGHVS, FQNEAQ. The CDR3 has 14 amino acids.

This clonotype was recorded a few times. CDR3 amino acids: CALPTTGVSNQPQHF. The DNA for the CDR3 is TGTGCCCTTCCCACCACAGGGGTTAGCAATCAGCCCCAGCATTTT. The chain carries TRBV30 and TRBJ1-5; TRBD1 matches at 7 bases. This CDR3 contains 15 residues. The V gene's germline CDR1 is GTSNPN and CDR2 SVGIG (reference sequence). The junction had 10 bases not matched to a gene; V was cut back by 8 bases and J by 0 bases.

The chain is built from TRBV12-3 or TRBV12-4 and TRBJ2-7; D is ambiguous. The CDR3 covers 11 residues. V lost 2 bases and J lost 6, with 5 bases in between. CDR3 sequence reads: CASSLTVEQYF. DNA of the CDR3: TGTGCCAGCAGTTTAACGGTCGAGCAGTACTTC.